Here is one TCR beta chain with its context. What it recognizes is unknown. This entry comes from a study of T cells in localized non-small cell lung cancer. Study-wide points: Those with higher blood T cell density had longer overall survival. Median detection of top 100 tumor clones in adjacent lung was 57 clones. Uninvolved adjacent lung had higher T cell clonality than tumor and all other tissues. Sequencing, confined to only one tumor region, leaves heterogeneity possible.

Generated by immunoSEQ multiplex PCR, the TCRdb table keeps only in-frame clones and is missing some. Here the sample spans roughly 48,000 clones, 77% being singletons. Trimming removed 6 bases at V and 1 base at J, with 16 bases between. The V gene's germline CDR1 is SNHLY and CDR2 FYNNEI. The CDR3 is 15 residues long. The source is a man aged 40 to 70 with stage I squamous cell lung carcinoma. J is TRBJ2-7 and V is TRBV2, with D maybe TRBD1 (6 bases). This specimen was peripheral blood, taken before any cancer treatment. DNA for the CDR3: TGTGCCAGCAGGGAGGAGATTCAGGGGTCCTACGAGCAGTACTTC. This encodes CASREEIQGSYEQYF.